The 10 T cell receptor beta chains presented below share a single source sample, sequenced in a study of naive and memory T cell subsets. Notes on the study in general: Naive repertoires, especially CD8, held a few larger clonotypes, possibly memory cells re-expressing CD45RA.

No cognate antigen is known for these TCRs. An equimolar mix of two oligonucleotides served as the beta constant-region primer for TRBC1 and TRBC2. The ligated cDNA underwent four PCR rounds using SP2 and nested alpha and beta constant-region primers. MiXCR, run by TCRdb on the UMI-ligation and nested PCR reads, gives a single entry per CDR3 protein. This sample has around 83,000 distinct CDR3 sequences; 11% occur once, and the top ten carry approximately 0.14%. Input material: naive CD4+ T cells from blood. These receptors were collected from a human donor in good health.

The V call is TRBV3-1, the J call TRBJ1-1, with D possibly being TRBD1 (6 bases). Germline-derived CDR1 and CDR2 are LGHDT and YNNKEL (reference sequence). The V and J ends lost 3 bases and 5 bases respectively, with 19 bases between them. The length of the CDR3 is 16 residues. The CDR3 reads CASSQLQGFLATEAFF. CDR3 nucleotides: TGTGCCAGCAGCCAGCTACAGGGTTTTCTCGCGACTGAAGCTTTCTTT.

The rearrangement links TRBV7-8 to TRBJ2-1; 7 nucleotides agree with TRBD1. Germline loops: CDR1 SGHVS, CDR2 FQNEAQ. CDR3 length: 15 amino acids. V dropped 5 bases and J dropped 5; count of bases not matched to a gene: 9. The CDR3 here is CASSPSPTGDNEQFF. Here the CDR3 DNA reads TGTGCCAGCAGCCCCTCCCCCACAGGGGACAATGAGCAGTTCTTC. Full variable domain (rest looked up from reference TRBV7-8 and TRBJ2-1): GAGVSQSPRYKVAKRGQDVALRCDPISGHVSLFWYQQALGQGPEFLTYFQNEAQLDKSGLPSDRFFAERPEGSVSTLKIQRTQQEDSAVYLCASSPSPTGDNEQFFGPGTRLTVL.

The chain uses TRBV20-1 and TRBJ2-1; tentatively, D is TRBD2 (7 bases). CDR1 and CDR2 from the germline V gene are DFQATT and SNEGSKA (reference sequence). This CDR3 comprises 20 residues. The V and J ends lost 1 base and 0 bases respectively, with 25 bases between them. The CDR3: CSARGRKGGGRPSSYNEQFF. The CDR3 DNA follows: TGCAGTGCTAGAGGCCGAAAGGGGGGGGGGCGACCGAGCTCCTACAATGAGCAGTTCTTC.

This clonotype was seen only a few times. The chain uses TRBV7-9 and TRBJ2-6; a possible D gene is TRBD2 (6 bases). V dropped 6 bases and J dropped 15 bases, with 9 bases sitting between them. Germline V CDR1 and CDR2: SEHNR, FQNEAQ (reference sequence). The CDR3 is made up of 10 amino acids. The CDR3 here is CASREGGLTF. Here the CDR3 DNA reads TGTGCCAGCAGGGAGGGAGGCCTGACTTTC.

V and J are TRBV6-9 and TRBJ1-1; D unresolved. This CDR3 has 16 residues. The V end was cut by 6 bases, the J end by 0 bases, with 17 bases between. Germline CDR1 and CDR2: MNHGY and SVAAGI. The CDR3 loop reads CASRLPTRIMNTEAFF. The CDR3 DNA follows: TGTGCCAGCAGGCTCCCAACCAGGATCATGAACACTGAAGCTTTCTTT.

The chain employs TRBV4-3 and TRBJ1-5, with D unclear. The CDR3 sequence is 13 residues long. Germline-derived CDR1 and CDR2 are LGHNA and YSLEER. The germline V and J ends were trimmed by 0 bases and 6 bases, with 6 bases remaining between them. CDR3 DNA sequence: TGCGCCAGCAGCCAAGATCAGGTTCAGCCCCAGCATTTT. Translation: CASSQDQVQPQHF.

This clonotype was counted at least ten times. This chain's CDR3 is CSARTGNTEAFF. The CDR3 bases are TGCAGTGCTAGGACAGGGAACACTGAAGCTTTCTTT. The genes are TRBV20-1 and TRBJ1-1; tentative D call: TRBD1 (6 bases). The length of the CDR3 is 12 residues. Looked up from germline, CDR1 is DFQATT and CDR2 is SNEGSKA (reference sequence). The V and J ends lost 3 bases and 1 base respectively, with 6 bases between them.

There are a few counts of this clonotype. The chain has TRBV12-3 or TRBV12-4 and TRBJ2-1; the D call may be TRBD1 or TRBD2 (6 bases each). The CDR3 has 12 residues. The V end lost 7 bases, the J end lost 5 bases, and 9 bases lay between the germline ends. The DNA for the CDR3 is TGTGCCAGCACGAGGGGGGACAATGAGCAGTTCTTC. Protein sequence: CASTRGDNEQFF.

The chain uses TRBV24-1 and TRBJ2-2, with D possibly TRBD1 on 5 matching bases. The CDR3 spans 15 residues. Trimming stripped 6 bases from V and 4 bases from J, with 14 bases between. Germline V CDR1 and CDR2: KGHDR, SFDVKD. The CDR3 nucleotides read TGTGCCACCAGTCCCCGGACACCGGGCACCGGGGAGCTGTTTTTT. This translates into CATSPRTPGTGELFF.

This clonotype was recorded a few times. This chain joins TRBV19 and TRBJ1-6; weak D call: TRBD1 (6 bases). The CDR3 has 15 residues. Germline V lookup: CDR1 LNHDA, CDR2 SQIVND (reference sequence). The germline V and J ends were trimmed by 1 base and 8 bases, with 12 bases remaining between them. Here the CDR3 reads CASSIVGTSDSPLHF. CDR3 nucleotides: TGTGCCAGTAGTATAGTGGGGACATCAGATTCACCCCTCCACTTT. Drawing the rest from reference TRBV19 and TRBJ1-6, the complete variable domain is DGGITQSPKYLFRKEGQNVTLSCEQNLNHDAMYWYRQDPGQGLRLIYYSQIVNDFQKGDIAEGYSVSREKKESFPLTVTSAQKNPTAFYLCASSIVGTSDSPLHFGNGTRLTVT.